This TCR beta chain was retrieved from a study of vaccination effects on CD4 cells after COVID-19. TCRdb's table, derived via immunoSEQ multiplex PCR, lists solely in-frame clones and lacks some. This table has tens of thousands of clones, about 73% appearing once. ViraFEST used viral peptide pools to expand antigen-specific CD4+ T cells before sequencing. Isolation of CD4+ T cells took place after about nine days of culture. The healthy vaccine recipients, who had no prior SARS-CoV-2 infection, showed negative nucleocapsid antibodies. A density of approximately 2.2 million PBMC per well was used; these cells were cultured with about 10 IU/ml IL-2 and about 9.5 ug/ml peptides. Half of the medium was exchanged for IL-2 medium on both days 3 and 7. General observations from the study: Clones arising from infection and from vaccination showed marked clonal contraction late after vaccination.

About this clone itself: Antigen specificity is unknown.

The receptor was derived from a human donor who received a COVID-19 vaccine. Here the sequenced sample was CD4+ T cells from PBMCs cultured with HCoV-229E spike peptides, taken before COVID-19 vaccination.

CDR3 nucleotide sequence: TGTGCCAGCAGCCAACCCATGCGGGGTCAGCCCCAGCATTTT. It codes for CASSQPMRGQPQHF. The chain links TRBV3-1 (or the pseudogene TRBV3-2) to TRBJ1-5; D unclear. Trimming took off 2 bases at V and 6 bases at J, with 11 bases between the two ends. CDR1 is LGHDT and CDR2 is YNNKEL in the germline V gene (reference sequence). The length of the CDR3 is 14 residues.